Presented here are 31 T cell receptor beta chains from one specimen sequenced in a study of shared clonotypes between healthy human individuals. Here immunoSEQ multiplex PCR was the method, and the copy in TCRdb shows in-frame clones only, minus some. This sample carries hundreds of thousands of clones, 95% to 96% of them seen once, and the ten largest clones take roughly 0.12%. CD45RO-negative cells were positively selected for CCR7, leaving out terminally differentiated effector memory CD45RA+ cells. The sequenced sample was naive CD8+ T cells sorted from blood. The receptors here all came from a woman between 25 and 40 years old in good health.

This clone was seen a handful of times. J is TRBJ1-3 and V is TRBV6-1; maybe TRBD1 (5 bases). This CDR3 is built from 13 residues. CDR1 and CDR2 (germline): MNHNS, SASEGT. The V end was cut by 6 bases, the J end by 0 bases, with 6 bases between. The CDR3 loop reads CASRGASGNTIYF. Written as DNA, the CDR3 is TGTGCCAGCAGAGGGGCCTCTGGAAACACCATATATTTT.

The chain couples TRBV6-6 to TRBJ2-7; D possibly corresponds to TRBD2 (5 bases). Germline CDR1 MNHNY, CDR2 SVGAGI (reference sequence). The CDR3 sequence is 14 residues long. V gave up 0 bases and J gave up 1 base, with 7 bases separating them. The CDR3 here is CASSYSLDSYEQYF. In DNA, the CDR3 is TGTGCCAGCAGTTACTCACTAGATTCCTACGAGCAGTACTTC.

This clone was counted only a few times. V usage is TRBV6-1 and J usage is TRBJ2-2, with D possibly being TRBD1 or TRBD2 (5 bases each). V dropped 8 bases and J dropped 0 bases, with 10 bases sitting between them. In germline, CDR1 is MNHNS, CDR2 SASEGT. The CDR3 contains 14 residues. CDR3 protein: CASFRGPNTGELFF. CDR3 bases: TGTGCCAGCTTTAGGGGACCGAACACCGGGGAGCTGTTTTTT.

As DNA, the CDR3 is TGTGCCAGCAGGGTAACAGGGATACCTAGCAATCAGCCCCAGCATTTT. Translation: CASRVTGIPSNQPQHF. The chain couples TRBV27 to TRBJ1-5, with TRBD1 as a possible D gene (6 bases). This CDR3 spans 16 amino acids. Germline CDR1 reads MNHEY; CDR2 reads SMNVEV (reference sequence). Trimming cost V 6 bases and J 0 bases, with 15 bases left between them.

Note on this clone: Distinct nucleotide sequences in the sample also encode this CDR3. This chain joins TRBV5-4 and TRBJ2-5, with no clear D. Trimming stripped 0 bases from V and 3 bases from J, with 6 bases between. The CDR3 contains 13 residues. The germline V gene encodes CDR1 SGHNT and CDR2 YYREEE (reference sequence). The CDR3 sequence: CASSLESEETQYF. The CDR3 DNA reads TGTGCCAGCAGCTTGGAGAGTGAAGAGACCCAGTACTTC.

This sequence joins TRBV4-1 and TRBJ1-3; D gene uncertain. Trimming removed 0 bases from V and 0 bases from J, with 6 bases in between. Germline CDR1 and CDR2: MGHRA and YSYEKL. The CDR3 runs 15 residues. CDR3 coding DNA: TGCGCCAGCAGCCAAGATGTGTACTCTGGAAACACCATATATTTT. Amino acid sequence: CASSQDVYSGNTIYF.

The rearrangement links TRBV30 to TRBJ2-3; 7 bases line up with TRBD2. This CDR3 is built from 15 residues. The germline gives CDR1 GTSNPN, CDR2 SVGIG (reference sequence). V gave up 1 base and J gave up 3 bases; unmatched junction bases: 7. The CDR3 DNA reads TGTGCCTGGAGTGGGGACTACCCCCCGACAGATACGCAGTATTTT. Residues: CAWSGDYPPTDTQYF.

The CDR3 DNA is TGTGCCAGCAGTTTCGGCAGGGTTCATCCCCAGCATTTT. As protein: CASSFGRVHPQHF. The V call is TRBV27, the J call TRBJ1-5; tentatively, D is TRBD1 (5 bases). Trimming left V 3 bases short and J 10 bases short, with 13 bases between. The CDR3 has 13 amino acids. The germline CDR1 and CDR2 sequences are MNHEY and SMNVEV (reference sequence).

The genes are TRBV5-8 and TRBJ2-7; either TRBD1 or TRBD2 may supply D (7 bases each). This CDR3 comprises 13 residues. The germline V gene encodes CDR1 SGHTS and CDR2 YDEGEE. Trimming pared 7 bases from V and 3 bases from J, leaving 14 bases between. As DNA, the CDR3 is TGTGCCAGCTCGGACAGGACTAGCTACGAGCAGTACTTC. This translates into CASSDRTSYEQYF. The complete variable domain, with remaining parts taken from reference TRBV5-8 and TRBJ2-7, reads EAGVTQSPTHLIKTRGQQATLRCSPISGHTSVYWYQQALGLGLQFLLWYDEGEERNRGNFPPRFSGRQFPNYSSELNVNALELEDSALYLCASSDRTSYEQYFGPGTRLTVT.

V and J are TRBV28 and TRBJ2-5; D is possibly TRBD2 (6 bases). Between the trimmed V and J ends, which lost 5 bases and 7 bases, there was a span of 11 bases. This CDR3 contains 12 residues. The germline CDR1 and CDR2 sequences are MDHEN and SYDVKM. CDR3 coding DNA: TGTGCCAGCAGTCTCCCGGAGGGGACCCAGTACTTC. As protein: CASSLPEGTQYF.

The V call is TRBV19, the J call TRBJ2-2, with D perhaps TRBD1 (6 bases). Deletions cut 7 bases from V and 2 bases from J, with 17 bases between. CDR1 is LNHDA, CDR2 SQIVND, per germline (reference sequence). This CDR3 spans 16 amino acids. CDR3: CASTPNNRANTGELFF. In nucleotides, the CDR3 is TGTGCCAGTACCCCTAACAACAGGGCAAACACCGGGGAGCTGTTTTTT. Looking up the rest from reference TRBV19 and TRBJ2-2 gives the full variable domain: DGGITQSPKYLFRKEGQNVTLSCEQNLNHDAMYWYRQDPGQGLRLIYYSQIVNDFQKGDIAEGYSVSREKKESFPLTVTSAQKNPTAFYLCASTPNNRANTGELFFGEGSRLTVL.

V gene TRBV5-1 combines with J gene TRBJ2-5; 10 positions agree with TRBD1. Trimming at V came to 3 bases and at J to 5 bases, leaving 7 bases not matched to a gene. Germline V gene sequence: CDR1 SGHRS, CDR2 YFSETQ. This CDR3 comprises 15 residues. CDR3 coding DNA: TGCGCCAGCAGCTCCCGGGACAGGGGCGAGGAGACCCAGTACTTC. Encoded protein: CASSSRDRGEETQYF.

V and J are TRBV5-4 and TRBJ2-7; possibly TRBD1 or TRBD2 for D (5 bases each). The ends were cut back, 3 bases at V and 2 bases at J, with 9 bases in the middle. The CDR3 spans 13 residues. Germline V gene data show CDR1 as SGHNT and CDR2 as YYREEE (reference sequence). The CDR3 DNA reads TGTGCCAGCAGCTCCTGGGGGACCTACGAGCAGTACTTC. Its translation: CASSSWGTYEQYF.

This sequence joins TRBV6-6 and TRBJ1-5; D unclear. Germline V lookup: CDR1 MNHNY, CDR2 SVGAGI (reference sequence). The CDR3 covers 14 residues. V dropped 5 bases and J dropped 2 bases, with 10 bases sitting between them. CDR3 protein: CASSRVGGNQPQHF. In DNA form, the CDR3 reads TGTGCCAGCAGTCGTGTAGGTGGCAATCAGCCCCAGCATTTT.

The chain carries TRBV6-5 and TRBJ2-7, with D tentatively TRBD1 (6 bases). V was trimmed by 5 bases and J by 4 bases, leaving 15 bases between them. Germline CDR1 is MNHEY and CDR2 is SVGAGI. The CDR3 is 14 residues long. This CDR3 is CASSPQGAGYEQYF. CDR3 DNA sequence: TGTGCCAGCAGTCCACAGGGAGCCGGGTACGAGCAGTACTTC.

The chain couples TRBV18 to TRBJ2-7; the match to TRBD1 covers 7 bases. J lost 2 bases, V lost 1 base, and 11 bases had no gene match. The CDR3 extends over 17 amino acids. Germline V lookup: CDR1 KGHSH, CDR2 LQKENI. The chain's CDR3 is CASSPQRTGDFAYEQYF. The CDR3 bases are TGTGCCAGCTCACCACAAAGGACAGGCGACTTCGCCTACGAGCAGTACTTC. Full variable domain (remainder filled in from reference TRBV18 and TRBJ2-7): NAGVMQNPRHLVRRRGQEARLRCSPMKGHSHVYWYRQLPEEGLKFMVYLQKENIIDESGMPKERFSAEFPKEGPSILRIQQVVRGDSAAYFCASSPQRTGDFAYEQYFGPGTRLTVT.

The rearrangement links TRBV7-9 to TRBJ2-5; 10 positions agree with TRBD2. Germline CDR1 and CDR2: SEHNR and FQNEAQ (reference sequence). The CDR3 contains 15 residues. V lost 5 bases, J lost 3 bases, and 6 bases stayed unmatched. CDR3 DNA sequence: TGTGCCAGCAGCATCTCCGGGACTAGCGAAGAGACCCAGTACTTC. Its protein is CASSISGTSEETQYF.

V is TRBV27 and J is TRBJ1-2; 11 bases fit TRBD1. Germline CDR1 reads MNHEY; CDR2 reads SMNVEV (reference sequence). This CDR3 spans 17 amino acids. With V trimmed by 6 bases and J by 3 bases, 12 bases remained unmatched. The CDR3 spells CASSPGQGAGWDYGYTF. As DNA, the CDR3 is TGTGCCAGCAGCCCCGGACAGGGGGCCGGGTGGGACTATGGCTACACCTTC.

The CDR3, as DNA: TGCAGCGTTTTGGGGGGGGAACACGTAAGCAATGAGCAGTTCTTC. Its translation: CSVLGGEHVSNEQFF. The chain has TRBV29-1 and TRBJ2-1; TRBD2 matches at 7 bases. After removal of 5 bases from V and 6 bases from J, the junction contained 13 bases not matched to a gene. The CDR3 is 15 amino acids. CDR1 is SQVTM, CDR2 ANQGSEA, per germline.

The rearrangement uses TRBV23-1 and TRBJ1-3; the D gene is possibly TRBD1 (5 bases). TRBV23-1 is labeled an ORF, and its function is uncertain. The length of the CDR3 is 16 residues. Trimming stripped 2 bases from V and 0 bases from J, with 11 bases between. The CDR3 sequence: CASSQNPTVSGNTIYF. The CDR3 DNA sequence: TGCGCCAGCAGTCAAAATCCGACAGTCTCTGGAAACACCATATATTTT.

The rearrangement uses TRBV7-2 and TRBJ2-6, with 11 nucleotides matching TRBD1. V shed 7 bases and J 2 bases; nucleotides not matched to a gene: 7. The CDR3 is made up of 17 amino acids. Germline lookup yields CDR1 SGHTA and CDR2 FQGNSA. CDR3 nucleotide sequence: TGTGCCAGCACCCCAGGACAGGGGGCTCCTGGGGCCAACGTCCTGACTTTC. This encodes CASTPGQGAPGANVLTF.

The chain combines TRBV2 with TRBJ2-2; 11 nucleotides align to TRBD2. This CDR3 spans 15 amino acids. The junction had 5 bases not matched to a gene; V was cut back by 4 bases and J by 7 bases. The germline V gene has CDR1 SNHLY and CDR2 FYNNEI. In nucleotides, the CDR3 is TGTGCCAGCAGTGTACTAGCGGGAGTCAGCGGGGAGCTGTTTTTT. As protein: CASSVLAGVSGELFF.

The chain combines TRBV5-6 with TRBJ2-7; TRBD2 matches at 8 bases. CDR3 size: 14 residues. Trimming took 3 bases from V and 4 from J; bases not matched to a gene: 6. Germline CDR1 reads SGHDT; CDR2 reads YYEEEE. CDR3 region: CASSSGLVLYEQYF. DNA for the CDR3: TGTGCCAGCAGCTCGGGACTAGTGTTATACGAGCAGTACTTC. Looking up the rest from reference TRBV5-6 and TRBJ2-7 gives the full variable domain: DAGVTQSPTHLIKTRGQQVTLRCSPKSGHDTVSWYQQALGQGPQFIFQYYEEEERQRGNFPDRFSGHQFPNYSSELNVNALLLGDSALYLCASSSGLVLYEQYFGPGTRLTVT.

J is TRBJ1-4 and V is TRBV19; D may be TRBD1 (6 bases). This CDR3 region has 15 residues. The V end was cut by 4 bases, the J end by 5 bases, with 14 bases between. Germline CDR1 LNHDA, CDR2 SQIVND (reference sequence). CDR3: CASSSPGTPNEKLFF. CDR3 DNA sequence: TGTGCCAGTAGTAGCCCCGGGACACCAAATGAAAAACTGTTTTTT.

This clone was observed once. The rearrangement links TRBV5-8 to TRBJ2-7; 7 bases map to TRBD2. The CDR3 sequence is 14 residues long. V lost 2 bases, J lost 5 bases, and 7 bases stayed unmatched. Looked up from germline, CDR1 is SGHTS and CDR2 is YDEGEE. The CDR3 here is CASSFAGGSDEQYF. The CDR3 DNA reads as TGTGCCAGCAGCTTTGCTGGCGGGAGTGACGAGCAGTACTTC.

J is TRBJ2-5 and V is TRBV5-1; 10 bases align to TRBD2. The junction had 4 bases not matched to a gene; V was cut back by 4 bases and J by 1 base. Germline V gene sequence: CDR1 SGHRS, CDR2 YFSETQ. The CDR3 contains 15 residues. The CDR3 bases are TGCGCCAGCAGCGTCTTAGCGGGAGGCCAAGAGACCCAGTACTTC. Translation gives CASSVLAGGQETQYF.

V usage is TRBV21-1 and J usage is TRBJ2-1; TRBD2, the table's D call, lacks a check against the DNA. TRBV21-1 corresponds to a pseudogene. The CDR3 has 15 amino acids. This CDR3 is CASSKDPGGPIEQFF. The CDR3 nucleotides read TGTGCCAGCAGCAAAGATCCGGGAGGGCCGATTGAGCAGTTCTTC.

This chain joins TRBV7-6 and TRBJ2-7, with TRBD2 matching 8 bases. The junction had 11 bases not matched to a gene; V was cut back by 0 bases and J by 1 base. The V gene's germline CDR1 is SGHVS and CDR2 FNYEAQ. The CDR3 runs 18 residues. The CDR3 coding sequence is TGTGCCAGCAGCTTAGCGCCGGCAACTAGCGGCCCTTCCTACGAGCAGTACTTC. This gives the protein CASSLAPATSGPSYEQYF.

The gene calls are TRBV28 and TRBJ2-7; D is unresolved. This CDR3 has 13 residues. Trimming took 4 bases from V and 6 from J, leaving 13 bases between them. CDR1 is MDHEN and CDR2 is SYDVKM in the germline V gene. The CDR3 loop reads CASSSSARSEQYF. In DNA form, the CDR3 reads TGTGCCAGCAGTTCGAGCGCTAGATCCGAGCAGTACTTC.

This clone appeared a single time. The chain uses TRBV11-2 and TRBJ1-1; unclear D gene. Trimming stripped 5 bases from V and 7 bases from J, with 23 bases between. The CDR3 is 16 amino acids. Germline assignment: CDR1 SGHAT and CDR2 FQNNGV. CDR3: CASSQVRITGWGEAFF. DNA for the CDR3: TGTGCCAGCAGCCAAGTTCGCATTACGGGTTGGGGTGAAGCTTTCTTT. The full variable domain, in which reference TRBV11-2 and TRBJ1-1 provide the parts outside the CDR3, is EAGVAQSPRYKIIEKRQSVAFWCNPISGHATLYWYQQILGQGPKLLIQFQNNGVVDDSQLPKDRFSAERLKGVDSTLKIQPAKLEDSAVYLCASSQVRITGWGEAFFGQGTRLTVV.

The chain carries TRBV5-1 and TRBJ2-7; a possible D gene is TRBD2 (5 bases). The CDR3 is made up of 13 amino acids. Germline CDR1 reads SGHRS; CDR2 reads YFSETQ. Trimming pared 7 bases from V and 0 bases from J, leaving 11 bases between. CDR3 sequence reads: CASASGNSYEQYF. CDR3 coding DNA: TGCGCCAGCGCCTCGGGAAACTCCTACGAGCAGTACTTC.